This T cell receptor (beta chain) is from a study of T cell responses to AZD1222 COVID-19 vaccine. Study results and limitations: The span of vaccine-associated CD4 TCRs extended across spike, with dominance at 160-218 and 743-854.

TCRdb's table, derived via immunoSEQ multiplex PCR, lists solely in-frame clones and lacks some. The sample shows roughly 140,000 clones, 75% to 90% of them seen only once. Trimming shortened V by 4 bases and J by 3 bases, and 13 bases separated the two germline ends. This CDR3 is built from 14 residues. In germline, CDR1 is LNHDA, CDR2 SQIVND (reference sequence). A remark on this clone: Its antigen is undetermined.

The origin of this receptor is an adult who had recovered from COVID-19. The material was peripheral blood, obtained after recovery from COVID-19. V and J are TRBV19 and TRBJ2-7, with a weak D call TRBD2 (5 bases). The CDR3 loop reads CASSRDSVNYEQYF. CDR3 nucleotide sequence: TGTGCCAGTAGTAGAGATAGCGTCAACTACGAGCAGTACTTC.